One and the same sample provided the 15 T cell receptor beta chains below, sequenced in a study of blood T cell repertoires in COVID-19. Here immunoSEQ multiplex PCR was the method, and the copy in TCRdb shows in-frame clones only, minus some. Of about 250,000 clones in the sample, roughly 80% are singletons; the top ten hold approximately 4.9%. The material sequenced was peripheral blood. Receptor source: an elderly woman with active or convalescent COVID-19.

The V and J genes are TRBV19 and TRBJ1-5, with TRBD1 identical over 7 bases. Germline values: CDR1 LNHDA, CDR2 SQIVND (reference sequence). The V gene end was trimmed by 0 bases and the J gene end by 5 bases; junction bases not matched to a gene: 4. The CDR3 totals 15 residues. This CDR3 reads CASSIDMGQYQPQHF. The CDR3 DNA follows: TGTGCCAGTAGTATAGATATGGGACAGTATCAGCCCCAGCATTTT.

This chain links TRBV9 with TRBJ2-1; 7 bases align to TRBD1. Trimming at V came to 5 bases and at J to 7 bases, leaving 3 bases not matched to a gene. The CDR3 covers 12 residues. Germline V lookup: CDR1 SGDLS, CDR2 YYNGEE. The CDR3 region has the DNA TGTGCCAGCAGGACGGACAGGAATGAGCAGTTCTTC. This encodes CASRTDRNEQFF.

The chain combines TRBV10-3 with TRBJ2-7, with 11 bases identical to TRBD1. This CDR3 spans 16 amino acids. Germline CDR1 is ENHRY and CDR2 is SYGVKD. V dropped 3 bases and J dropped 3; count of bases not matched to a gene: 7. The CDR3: CAISDHSGTGGYEQYF. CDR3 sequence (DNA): TGTGCCATCAGTGACCACTCCGGGACAGGGGGCTACGAGCAGTACTTC.

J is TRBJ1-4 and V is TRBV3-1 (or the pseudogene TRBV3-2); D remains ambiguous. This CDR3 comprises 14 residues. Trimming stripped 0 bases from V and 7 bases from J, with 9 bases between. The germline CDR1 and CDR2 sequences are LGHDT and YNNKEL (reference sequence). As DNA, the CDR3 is TGTGCCAGCAGCCAAGATCTACGGGGTGAAAAACTGTTTTTT. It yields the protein CASSQDLRGEKLFF.

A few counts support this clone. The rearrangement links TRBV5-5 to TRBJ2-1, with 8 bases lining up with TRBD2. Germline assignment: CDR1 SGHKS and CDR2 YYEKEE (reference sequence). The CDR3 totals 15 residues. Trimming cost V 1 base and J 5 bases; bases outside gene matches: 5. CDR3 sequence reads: CASSLRGGRDNEQFF. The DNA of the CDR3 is TGTGCCAGCAGCTTGCGGGGGGGCCGTGACAATGAGCAGTTCTTC.

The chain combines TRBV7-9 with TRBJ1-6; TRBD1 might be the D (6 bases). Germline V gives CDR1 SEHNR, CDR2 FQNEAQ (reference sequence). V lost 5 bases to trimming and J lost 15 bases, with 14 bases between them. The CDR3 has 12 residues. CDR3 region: CASSRLQGFLHF. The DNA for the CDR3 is TGTGCCAGCAGCCGTCTACAGGGTTTCCTCCACTTT.

This chain's CDR3 is CASSRKDGINYGYTF. CDR3 DNA: TGCGCCAGCAGCAGAAAGGACGGGATTAACTATGGCTACACCTTC. The chain is built from TRBV5-1 and TRBJ1-2; D remains ambiguous. Trimming removed 4 bases from V and 1 base from J, with 14 bases in between. This CDR3 region has 15 residues. Germline CDR1 is SGHRS and CDR2 is YFSETQ.

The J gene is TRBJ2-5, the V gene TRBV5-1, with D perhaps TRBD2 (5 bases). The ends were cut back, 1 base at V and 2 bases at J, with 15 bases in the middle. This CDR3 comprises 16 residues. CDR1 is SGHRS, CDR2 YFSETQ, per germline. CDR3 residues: CASSLSASGNQETQYF. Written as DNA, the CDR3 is TGCGCCAGCAGCTTGTCAGCATCCGGGAATCAAGAGACCCAGTACTTC.

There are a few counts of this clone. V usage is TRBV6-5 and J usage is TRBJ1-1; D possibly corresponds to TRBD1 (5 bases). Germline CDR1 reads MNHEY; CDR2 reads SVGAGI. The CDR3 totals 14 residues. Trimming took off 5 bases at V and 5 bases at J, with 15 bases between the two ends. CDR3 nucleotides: TGTGCCAGCAGTACGCAGGGCGGTACTACTGAAGCTTTCTTT. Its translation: CASSTQGGTTEAFF.

CDR3 sequence reads: CASSQATSGRPQDTQYF. The DNA for the CDR3 is TGTGCCAGCTCACAAGCGACTAGCGGGAGACCACAAGATACGCAGTATTTT. V usage is TRBV18 and J usage is TRBJ2-3; 12 nucleotides agree with TRBD2. There are 17 residues in the CDR3. V was pared by 4 bases and J by 5 bases, with 10 bases of the junction left unmatched. Germline CDR1 is KGHSH and CDR2 is LQKENI.

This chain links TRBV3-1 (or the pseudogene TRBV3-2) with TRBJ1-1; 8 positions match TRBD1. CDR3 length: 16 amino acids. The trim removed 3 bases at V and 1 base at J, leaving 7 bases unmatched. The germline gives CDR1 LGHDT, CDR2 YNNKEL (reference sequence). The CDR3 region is CASSQTGVISNTEAFF. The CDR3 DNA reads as TGTGCCAGCAGCCAGACAGGGGTGATTTCGAACACTGAAGCTTTCTTT.

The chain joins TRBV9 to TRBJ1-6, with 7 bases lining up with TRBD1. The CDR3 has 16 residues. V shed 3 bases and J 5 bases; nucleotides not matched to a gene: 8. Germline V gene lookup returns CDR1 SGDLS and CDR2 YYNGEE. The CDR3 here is CASSAWGTANNSPLHF. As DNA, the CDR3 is TGTGCCAGCAGCGCATGGGGGACAGCTAATAATTCACCCCTCCACTTT. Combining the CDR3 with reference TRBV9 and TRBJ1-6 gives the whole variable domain DSGVTQTPKHLITATGQRVTLRCSPRSGDLSVYWYQQSLDQGLQFLIQYYNGEERAKGNILERFSAQQFPDLHSELNLSSLELGDSALYFCASSAWGTANNSPLHFGNGTRLTVT.

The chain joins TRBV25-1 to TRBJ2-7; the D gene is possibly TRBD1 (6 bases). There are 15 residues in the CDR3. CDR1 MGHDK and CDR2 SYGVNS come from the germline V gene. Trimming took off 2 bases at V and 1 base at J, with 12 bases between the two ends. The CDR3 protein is CASSEGPQGSYEQYF. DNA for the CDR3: TGTGCCAGCAGTGAAGGGCCCCAGGGGTCCTACGAGCAGTACTTC.

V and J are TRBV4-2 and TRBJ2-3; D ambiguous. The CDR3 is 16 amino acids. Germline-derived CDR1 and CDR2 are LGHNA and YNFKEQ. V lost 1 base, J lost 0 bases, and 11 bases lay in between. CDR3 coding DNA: TGTGCCAGCAGCCAAGGGAACAGCTATAGCACAGATACGCAGTATTTT. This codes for CASSQGNSYSTDTQYF.

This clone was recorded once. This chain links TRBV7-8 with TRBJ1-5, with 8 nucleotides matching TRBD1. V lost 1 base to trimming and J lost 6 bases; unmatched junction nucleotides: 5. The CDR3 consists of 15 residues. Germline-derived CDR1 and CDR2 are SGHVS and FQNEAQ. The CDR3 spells CASSLGTGFGQPQHF. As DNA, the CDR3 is TGTGCCAGCAGCTTAGGGACAGGGTTCGGTCAGCCCCAGCATTTT.